Following are 10 T cell receptor beta chains from one sample sequenced in a study of shared clonotypes between healthy human individuals. The table came from immunoSEQ multiplex PCR; TCRdb's copy has only in-frame clones and leaves some out. The sample has 850,000 to 1,100,000 clones, about 80% seen once. Source material: memory CD4+ T cells from PBMCs. Subset denoted: CD45RA-negative fraction. The source of these receptors is a man aged 18 to 30 in good health. Some clones in this sample may be carry-over from other donors' samples.

CDR3 sequence (DNA): TGTGCCAGCAGTCCACTAGTTCACGAGCAGTACTTC. This sequence encodes CASSPLVHEQYF. The chain links TRBV2 to TRBJ2-7, with D possibly TRBD2 on 5 matching bases. Per germline, CDR1 SNHLY and CDR2 FYNNEI. The CDR3 has 12 amino acids. V was shortened by 5 bases and J by 5 bases, with 10 bases between the two germline ends.

Comments on this clone: It may be a read error: a sequence one base away is much more abundant. V is TRBV5-6 and J is TRBJ1-2; 9 nucleotides match TRBD1. The CDR3 loop spans 15 amino acids. With V trimmed by 7 bases and J by 4 bases, 11 bases remained unmatched. CDR1 and CDR2 (germline): SGHDT, YYEEEE. The CDR3 sequence is CASGPIPTGGYGYTF. The CDR3 nucleotides read TGTGCCAGCGGCCCGATCCCGACAGGGGGCTATGGCTACACCTTC.

The chain carries TRBV5-1 and TRBJ2-1; no definite D call. This CDR3 is built from 14 residues. Looked up from germline, CDR1 is SGHRS and CDR2 is YFSETQ. V gave up 2 bases and J gave up 4 bases, with 10 bases separating them. CDR3: CASSFSRVYNEQFF. DNA for the CDR3: TGCGCCAGCAGCTTTTCACGGGTTTACAATGAGCAGTTCTTC.

This clone was seen a single time. The chain combines TRBV28 with TRBJ2-7; 9 bases fit TRBD1. The CDR3 consists of 14 residues. The germline V gene encodes CDR1 MDHEN and CDR2 SYDVKM. V shed 3 bases, J shed 2 bases, and the junction held 2 bases outside the gene matches. CDR3 bases: TGTGCCAGCAGTTTGCGGACAGGGGCCTACGAGCAGTACTTC. Translated: CASSLRTGAYEQYF.

DNA of the CDR3: TGCGCCAGCAGCCCCGATAGCCAAACAGAGACCCAGTACTTC. This codes for CASSPDSQTETQYF. V gene TRBV5-1 combines with J gene TRBJ2-5; D is undetermined. The V end was cut by 4 bases, the J end by 4 bases, with 14 bases between. The germline V gene encodes CDR1 SGHRS and CDR2 YFSETQ. This CDR3 spans 14 amino acids.

The chain links TRBV7-9 to TRBJ1-1, with D possibly TRBD1 on 5 matching bases. Trimming took off 5 bases at V and 1 base at J, with 11 bases between the two ends. The CDR3 extends over 14 amino acids. Per the germline V gene, CDR1 is SEHNR and CDR2 is FQNEAQ (reference sequence). CDR3 residues: CASSALGGNTEAFF. In DNA, the CDR3 is TGTGCCAGCAGCGCCCTTGGGGGGAACACTGAAGCTTTCTTT.

The DNA for the CDR3 is TGTGCCAGCTCACCTCACCCCGGGCCCCCCAGAGACGGGGAGCTGTTTTTT. Its protein is CASSPHPGPPRDGELFF. This rearrangement joins TRBV18 to TRBJ2-2, with D unresolved. Per germline, CDR1 KGHSH and CDR2 LQKENI. The germline V and J ends were trimmed by 3 bases and 7 bases, with 21 bases remaining between them. The CDR3 contains 17 residues.

The V call is TRBV7-8, the J call TRBJ2-3; D is undetermined. V was pared by 3 bases and J by 6 bases, with 10 bases between. The CDR3 covers 13 residues. CDR1 SGHVS and CDR2 FQNEAQ come from the germline V gene. CDR3 region: CASSLSGRDTQYF. The CDR3 DNA reads TGTGCCAGCAGCTTGAGTGGTCGGGATACGCAGTATTTT.

Details on this clone: One end of the junction is discordant with germline, which a read error may explain. Other DNA sequences in this sample translate to the same CDR3. This chain links TRBV10-2 with TRBJ1-2; D may be TRBD1 (6 bases). The length of the CDR3 is 15 residues. CDR1 and CDR2 (germline): WSHSY, SAAADI. The chain's CDR3 is CASSESGNGGYGYTF. The CDR3 DNA reads TGCGCCAGCAGTGAGTCTGGAAACGGGGGCTATGGCTACACTTTC.

V and J are TRBV5-6 and TRBJ2-3, with D unclear. Germline lookup yields CDR1 SGHDT and CDR2 YYEEEE. The CDR3 runs 18 residues. Trimming removed 4 bases at V and 3 bases at J, with 24 bases between. The CDR3 loop reads CASSAPDFDFDGTDTQYF. CDR3 nucleotide sequence: TGTGCCAGCAGCGCCCCCGACTTCGATTTTGACGGAACAGATACGCAGTATTTT.